This TCR beta chain was found in a study of metastatic and nonmetastatic thyroid tumors. Study observations and caveats: In blood and tumor, TCR beta diversity was reportedly significantly higher in malignant thyroid tumors than in benign nodules.

This clone was picked up a small number of times. Its antigen is not identified. A read error may explain this, as a much larger clone is one base away. This CDR3 has 13 residues. V shed 6 bases and J shed 10 bases, with 21 bases lying between them. The germline V gene has CDR1 SQVTM and CDR2 ANQGSEA. Authors' analysis steps: Clinicopathological groups supplied CDR3 differences that were used to build a distant-metastasis classifier for papillary thyroid cancer. TCRdb re-called clones from the PCR reads using MiXCR. The V and J calls here are based on TCRdb, not the publication. The sample yields over 30,000 clones, about a fifth seen once. There were no patients who had received any treatment before thyroid surgery.

This chain connects TRBV29-1 to TRBJ2-5, with D unresolved. Material for sequencing was tumor tissue. This sequence originates from a male donor with papillary thyroid cancer or a benign thyroid nodule (not recorded which). Some clones in this sample may be carry-over from other donors' samples. CDR3 bases: TGCAGCGTCGTAGGTGGGCCGCAAGGCAACCAGTACTTC. It yields the protein CSVVGGPQGNQYF. Filled out from reference TRBV29-1 and TRBJ2-5, the complete variable domain reads SAVISQKPSRDICQRGTSLTIQCQVDSQVTMMFWYRQQPGQSLTLIATANQGSEATYESGFVIDKFPISRPNLTFSTLTVSNMSPEDSSIYLCSVVGGPQGNQYFGPGTRLLVL.